The sequence of this T cell receptor beta chain was determined in a study of shared clonotypes between healthy human individuals. The protocol was immunoSEQ multiplex PCR, while the TCRdb copy is restricted to in-frame clones and leaves out a portion. The sample consists of about 2.3 million clones, approximately 95% of them appearing once. V was pared by 3 bases and J by 1 base, with 7 bases between. CDR3 size: 13 residues. From germline, CDR1 is MRHNA and CDR2 SNTAGT. Sequenced sample: naive CD4+ T cells from PBMCs. Stated subset: CD45RA+ positively selected. This chain joins TRBV6-4 and TRBJ2-7; D unclear. The origin of this receptor is a man aged 18 to 35 in good health. Some clones in this sample may be carry-over from other donors' samples. The CDR3 is CASSDRSSYEQYF. CDR3 DNA: TGTGCCAGCAGTGATCGGAGTTCCTACGAGCAGTACTTC.